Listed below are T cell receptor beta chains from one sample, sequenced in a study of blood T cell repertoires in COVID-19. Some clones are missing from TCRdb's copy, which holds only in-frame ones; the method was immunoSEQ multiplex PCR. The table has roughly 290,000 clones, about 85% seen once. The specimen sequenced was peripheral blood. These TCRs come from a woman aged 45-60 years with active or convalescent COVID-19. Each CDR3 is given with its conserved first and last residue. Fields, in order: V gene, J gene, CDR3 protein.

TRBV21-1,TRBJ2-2,CASSNPGTLYTGELFF
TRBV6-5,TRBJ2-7,CASGRTSGSSYEQYF
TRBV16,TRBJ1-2,CASSPPTGPGYGYTF
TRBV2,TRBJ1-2,CASSAQGAPYGYTF
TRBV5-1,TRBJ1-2,CASSEGLQTLYGYTF
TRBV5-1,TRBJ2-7,CASSSRGGGNEQYF
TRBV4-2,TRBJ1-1,CASSQPRATGSEAFF
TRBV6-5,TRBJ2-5,CASSSGTRGRWETQYF
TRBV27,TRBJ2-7,CASRPAGLARETSYEQYF
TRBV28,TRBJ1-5,CASIPGSGFQPQHF
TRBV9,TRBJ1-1,CASSPLRRVGTEAFF
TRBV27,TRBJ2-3,CASKPPPKLTQGITDTQYF
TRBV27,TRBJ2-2,CAPKRGRRPGELFF
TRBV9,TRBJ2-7,CASSVSEGTYEQYF
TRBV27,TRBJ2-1,CASSLEQSSYNEQFF
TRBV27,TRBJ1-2,CASSPVGQGVYGYTF
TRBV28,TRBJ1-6,CASSAGTGRRNSPLHF
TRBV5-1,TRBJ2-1,CASSFGSTSVSYNEQFF
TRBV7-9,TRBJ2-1,CASSLTGTGVDEQFF
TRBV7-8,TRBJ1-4,CASSNTGLGAGEKLFF
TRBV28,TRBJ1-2,CAIPKGQPTSGGYTF
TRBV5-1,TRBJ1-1,CASSPRQISHNTEAFF
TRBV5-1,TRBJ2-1,CASSQGLAINEQFF
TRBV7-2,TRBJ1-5,CASSSLGQGANQPQHF
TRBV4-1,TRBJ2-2,CASSQDTTSGRGDTGELFF
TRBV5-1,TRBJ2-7,CASSLVEGALPTNEQYF
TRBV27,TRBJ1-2,CASSLTGRDYGYTF
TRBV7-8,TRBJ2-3,CASSSGLAGTADTQYF
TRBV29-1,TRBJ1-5,CSVGNRDQPQHF
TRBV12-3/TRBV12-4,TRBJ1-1,CASSLSQNTEAFF
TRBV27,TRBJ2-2,CASTFTSGRSRAGELFF
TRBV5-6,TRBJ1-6,CASSLRGLGSPLHF
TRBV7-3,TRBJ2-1,CASSYLAGPGNEQFF
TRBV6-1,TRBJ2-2,CASSEQTRGNTGELFF
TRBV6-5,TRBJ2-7,CASSYAQGSYEQYF
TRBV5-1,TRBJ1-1,CASSSPDRGLTEAFF
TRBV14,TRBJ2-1,CASSSRLTGEQFF
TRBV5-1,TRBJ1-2,CASSLGPPYRYGYTF
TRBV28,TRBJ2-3,CASSLRRDTDTQYF
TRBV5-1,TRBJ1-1,CASSSTGGKTEAFF
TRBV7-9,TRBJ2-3,CASSGTGSTDTQYF
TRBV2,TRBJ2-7,CASTDLLGLRSYEQYF
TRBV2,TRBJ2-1,CASSGTSGYNEQFF
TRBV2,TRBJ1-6,CASRDRGRASPLHF
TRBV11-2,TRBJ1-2,CASSFPGGAPSGYTF
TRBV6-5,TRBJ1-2,CASRTGYEPNYGYTF
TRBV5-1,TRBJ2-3,CASSLGGLGDTQYF
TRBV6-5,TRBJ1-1,CASRGTGEGSEAFF
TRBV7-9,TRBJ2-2,CASSSHPGVNTGELFF
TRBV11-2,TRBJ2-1,CASSFRLAGMSSYNEQFF
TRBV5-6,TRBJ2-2,CASSWTSREATGELFF
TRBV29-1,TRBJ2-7,CSVASGEQYF
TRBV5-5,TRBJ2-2,CASSLTASVLSGELFF
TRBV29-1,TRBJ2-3,CSVEGTGTSTDTQYF